This T cell receptor beta chain is from a study of blood T cell repertoires in COVID-19. Study at large: Researchers got acute and convalescent COVID-19 samples from the United States, Italy and Spain.

Assay: immunoSEQ multiplex PCR; the TCRdb copy retains only in-frame clones and omits some. The table includes 150,000 to 200,000 clones, approximately 92% detected once. In this sample, this clone turned up a few times. In Seattle, patients joined the study during active infection and were tracked longitudinally. The germline V gene encodes CDR1 SGHTA and CDR2 FQGNSA. Trimming cost V 5 bases and J 5 bases, with 16 bases left between them. The CDR3 is 15 residues long. The chain carries TRBV7-2 and TRBJ1-5, with TRBD1 as a possible D gene (5 bases). The TCR comes from a young man with COVID-19, enrolled during active disease. The sequencing sample was made of peripheral blood. CDR3 in amino acids: CASSLVGGRDQPQHF. The CDR3 DNA is TGTGCCAGCAGCCTCGTCGGGGGACGGGATCAGCCCCAGCATTTT. Together with reference TRBV7-2 and TRBJ1-5, the CDR3 gives the full variable domain: GAGVSQSPSNKVTEKGKDVELRCDPISGHTALYWYRQSLGQGLEFLIYFQGNSAPDKSGLPSDRFSAERTGGSVSTLTIQRTQQEDSAVYLCASSLVGGRDQPQHFGDGTRLSIL.